Listed here are 10 T cell receptor beta chains from one sample, sequenced in a study of siplizumab effects on memory and regulatory T cells. Measured with immunoSEQ multiplex PCR; TCRdb has only the in-frame clones, and not every one. The table lists approximately 100,000 clones, roughly 91% of them singletons. Sequencing was done on a sample of non-Treg CD4+ T cells sorted from blood. These receptors came from a human donor in good health.

This clone was seen a handful of times. The chain combines TRBV7-2 with TRBJ1-1; tentatively, D is TRBD1 (5 bases). The CDR3 consists of 15 residues. The germline gives CDR1 SGHTA, CDR2 FQGNSA. The ends were cut back, 6 bases at V and 4 bases at J, with 18 bases in the middle. This CDR3 is CASRPPRRGSTEAFF. The CDR3 bases are TGTGCCAGCAGGCCCCCTAGGCGGGGCTCCACTGAAGCTTTCTTT.

The chain recombines TRBV6-5 with TRBJ1-1, with D possibly matching TRBD1 (5 bases). The CDR3 loop spans 12 amino acids. Germline CDR1 reads MNHEY; CDR2 reads SVGAGI. The V end lost 9 bases, the J end lost 2 bases, and 10 bases lay between the germline ends. The CDR3, as DNA: TGTGCCAGTCGCGGGGGTAACACTGAAGCTTTCTTT. Translation gives CASRGGNTEAFF.

The chain joins TRBV19 to TRBJ1-1, with a possible D match to TRBD1 (6 bases). Germline V CDR1 and CDR2: LNHDA, SQIVND (reference sequence). V dropped 1 base and J dropped 4 bases, with 10 bases sitting between them. The CDR3 consists of 14 residues. The CDR3 loop is CASSIGGLGTEAFF. The CDR3, as DNA: TGTGCCAGTAGTATAGGGGGGCTGGGCACTGAAGCTTTCTTT. Combining the CDR3 with reference TRBV19 and TRBJ1-1 gives the whole variable domain DGGITQSPKYLFRKEGQNVTLSCEQNLNHDAMYWYRQDPGQGLRLIYYSQIVNDFQKGDIAEGYSVSREKKESFPLTVTSAQKNPTAFYLCASSIGGLGTEAFFGQGTRLTVV.

This chain uses TRBV30 with TRBJ1-1, with 7 bases lining up with TRBD1. Germline loops: CDR1 GTSNPN, CDR2 SVGIG (reference sequence). The CDR3 is 14 residues long. V shed 0 bases and J 6 bases; nucleotides not matched to a gene: 7. For the CDR3, the DNA is TGTGCCTGGAGTGTTGTCAGGGGGTGGGCTGAAGCTTTCTTT. Protein product: CAWSVVRGWAEAFF.

J is TRBJ1-1 and V is TRBV28, with D possibly being TRBD1 (5 bases). The CDR3 totals 14 residues. Germline CDR1 is MDHEN and CDR2 is SYDVKM. V gave up 3 bases and J gave up 0 bases, with 8 bases separating them. The CDR3 loop is CASSFGGLNTEAFF. The CDR3 DNA reads TGTGCCAGCAGTTTTGGGGGGTTGAACACTGAAGCTTTCTTT.

V and J are TRBV5-1 and TRBJ1-2; tentatively, D is TRBD1 (5 bases). V lost 1 base and J lost 4, with 8 bases in between. Germline V gene sequence: CDR1 SGHRS, CDR2 YFSETQ. This CDR3 region has 13 residues. The CDR3 coding sequence is TGCGCCAGCAGCTTGCCGACAGTCTATGGCTACACCTTC. Its protein product is CASSLPTVYGYTF.

This chain uses TRBV7-9 with TRBJ2-7; TRBD1 agrees at 8 bases. Trimming cost V 7 bases and J 7 bases; bases outside gene matches: 9. The CDR3 is 13 residues long. Per germline, CDR1 SEHNR and CDR2 FQNEAQ (reference sequence). The CDR3 bases are TGTGCCAGCATGGGCCAGGGGGCTGGAGAGCAGTACTTC. The encoded protein is CASMGQGAGEQYF.

The rearrangement uses TRBV29-1 and TRBJ1-1; 12 bases align to TRBD1. The ends lost 7 bases at V and 0 bases at J; junction bases unmatched: 9. From germline, CDR1 is SQVTM and CDR2 ANQGSEA. The length of the CDR3 is 16 residues. The CDR3 sequence: CSGGTGGLGMNTEAFF. CDR3 coding DNA: TGCAGCGGCGGGACAGGGGGCCTAGGGATGAACACTGAAGCTTTCTTT.

The J gene is TRBJ1-2, the V gene TRBV30, with 8 bases matching TRBD1. The CDR3 is made up of 13 amino acids. V lost 5 bases to trimming and J lost 3 bases; unmatched junction nucleotides: 5. Germline loops: CDR1 GTSNPN, CDR2 SVGIG (reference sequence). CDR3 sequence: CAWGTGGDYGYTF. CDR3 DNA sequence: TGTGCCTGGGGGACAGGTGGGGACTATGGCTACACCTTC.

The rearrangement links TRBV7-3 to TRBJ2-3; TRBD1 matches 7 bases. The CDR3 runs 13 residues. Germline CDR1 and CDR2: SGHTA and FQGTGA. V trimming: 4 bases; J trimming: 5 bases; junction bases outside the gene matches: 3. Here the CDR3 reads CASSSDREDTQYF. The CDR3 DNA reads as TGTGCCAGCAGCTCAGACAGGGAAGATACGCAGTATTTT.